This T cell receptor (beta chain) was observed in a study of radiation and T cells in renal cell carcinoma. General study points: In blood, top tumor clones expanded by 2 weeks, shrinking by 4. Baseline intratumoral clonotype presence is unknown without pretreatment biopsies.

The time point: blood 4 weeks post-SBRT, at nephrectomy. Treatment here: 15 Gy SBRT to primary tumor, nephrectomy 4 weeks later. Nephrectomy followed 15 Gy stereotactic body radiation by 4 weeks. A remark on this clone: Its target is not known.

CDR1 is MNHNY and CDR2 is SVGAGI in the germline V gene (reference sequence). The CDR3 runs to 11 residues. Trimming removed 10 bases at V and 5 bases at J, with 12 bases between. The assay was immunoSEQ multiplex PCR, and TCRdb's table has in-frame clones only and misses some. The data show about 170,000 clones, less than 90% seen once. This receptor was identified in a woman in her 50s with renal cell carcinoma. The V gene is TRBV6-6, the J gene TRBJ2-7; D is perhaps TRBD1 or TRBD2 (5 bases each). The material was blood, obtained from a patient whose treatment included radiotherapy and nephrectomy. CDR3 amino acids: CATTGTNEQYF. DNA for the CDR3: TGTGCCACCACGGGGACGAACGAGCAGTACTTC.